There are a few counts of the clone carrying this TCR beta chain. The data derive from a study of early T cells in non-severe SARS-CoV-2 infection. V lost 7 bases to trimming and J lost 3 bases, with 10 bases between them. The germline CDR1 and CDR2 sequences are MNHNS and SASEGT. The CDR3 is 12 amino acids. TCRdb re-called the 5' RACE reads through MiXCR, storing one row per CDR3 protein. The sample has some 76,000 distinct CDR3 sequences; roughly 15% are singletons. This clonotype was sampled from an adult who was a healthcare worker with PCR-confirmed SARS-CoV-2 infection or an uninfected control (not recorded which). Sequencing was carried out using whole blood. The J gene is TRBJ2-7, the V gene TRBV6-1; a possible D gene is TRBD2 (5 bases). As DNA, the CDR3 is TGTGCCAGCACGGAGGTGGACTACGAGCAGTACTTC. Its protein product is CASTEVDYEQYF.